This T cell receptor (beta chain) was identified in a study of Graves' ophthalmopathy and Graves' hyperthyroidism. Study-wide results and caveats: Most expanded clonotypes from thyroid (those above 0.001 frequency) were also found in blood. The model flagged ophthalmopathy progression at 70% to 71% sensitivity and 72% to 80% specificity.

No donor had other autoimmune disease, uncontrolled infection, pregnancy or lactation. Amplification targeted the TCR beta CDR3 regions, with RNA transcripts as the source material. RT-PCR with HTBI primers came first, then second-round multiplex PCR. TCRdb analysed the multiplex PCR reads with MiXCR anew, one entry per CDR3 protein. This sample has about 740,000 distinct CDR3 sequences, with roughly 40% found just once. In regard to this clonotype: Its specificity is unknown. A single base separates this from a much larger clone, so it may be a read error.

This CDR3 spans 14 amino acids. Trimming removed 4 bases from V and 1 base from J, with 13 bases in between. The germline V gene has CDR1 SQVTM and CDR2 ANQGSEA. V usage is TRBV29-1 and J usage is TRBJ1-1, with D perhaps matching TRBD1 (6 bases). The clonotype comes from an adult man with Graves' ophthalmopathy. Input material: peripheral blood. The CDR3 nucleotides are TGCAGCGTTGCGGCCGGACAGTCGAACACTGAAGCTTTCTTT. Translation gives CSVAAGQSNTEAFF.